Sequencing of this TCR beta chain was carried out in a study of coeliac disease (dated by TCRdb to the early 2020s). The study in broad terms: Each coeliac patient was placed into one of three groups: newly diagnosed active disease, refractory coeliac disease type I, or disease controlled by a gluten-free diet. The study was aimed at characterising TR repertoires of small intestinal T cells in active, refractory type I and gluten-free-diet-treated coeliac disease. Samples from some 27 subjects were successfully TRB sequenced, and these included around 24 paired samples of bulk unsorted intraepithelial and lamina propria cells. Of the roughly 30 patients in the full study, roughly 22 had coeliac disease confirmed by serology and 8 were controls with non-small intestinal disorders. Next-generation sequencing of rearranged TRB and TRG CDR3 regions was applied to small intestinal lymphocyte fractions from coeliac and non-coeliac patients. Because high-resolution HLA typing was not available, biased TRBV7-2 usage was queried as a proof of principle. Study-wide conclusions, independent of this receptor: TRB and TRG repertoires of active coeliac intraepithelial and lamina propria samples showed lower clonality than controls, suggesting recruitment of diverse T cells. TRB repertoires were mostly private, with most amino acid sequences found in only one sample, and V-gene usage showed no significant difference between disease groups. In the authors' view, the approach was unsuitable for unbiased detection of gliadin-specific T cells, since gliadin-specific T cells are scarce and rarely shared between patients. Published gliadin-specific TRB sequences were detected in 9 of 18 coeliac lamina propria samples but in only 1 of 6 controls. The separation of intraepithelial from lamina propria cells did not yield high-purity fractions, so cross-contamination between compartments was possible.

The library was produced with the immunoSEQ multiplex PCR assay. The TR loci were subjected to amplification by multiplexed PCR, for which V gene segments served as targets of the forward primers and J gene segments as targets of the reverse primers. Amplified CDR3 regions were sequenced on the Illumina HiSeq System. In the source study's methods: A nearest-neighbour algorithm merged closely related reads to remove PCR and sequencing errors and collapse data into unique sequences. Repertoires were summarised by clonality and by T cell density, defined as TR molecules per amount of genomic DNA input. CDR3 amino acid sequences present in at least 80% of unsorted samples were defined as public TRs and were then tested for differential abundance between coeliac and control samples. Every lamina propria sample was checked against a list of 218 published gliadin-specific TRB sequences. Kruskal-Wallis tests followed by Dunn post-tests were used to test for differences in clonality and density between disease groups. As stored in TCRdb, this immuneACCESS dataset retains in-frame rearrangements with V and J assigned. A fraction of the clones does not appear; measured against another copy, unresolved V genes explain less than half of the discrepancy, and the remainder lacks a known reason. The D gene and trimming were derived from the DNA, and the V and J assignments and clone size from that table. This sample holds under 8,500 clones; approximately 70% were observed only once. The top ten clones comprise under 7.5% of the sample.

Comment on this clone: This receptor's antigen is unknown. Base qualities are not recorded, but no much larger clone differs from it by a single base.

In the germline V gene (reference sequence), CDR1 corresponds to MNHEY and CDR2 to SMNVEV. From the cysteine through the phenylalanine, the CDR3 covers 16 amino acids. The only DNA kept is the CDR3, 48 bases in frame from the first base. At the junction V is shortened by 5 bases and J by 5 bases; bases outside the gene matches: 11. Cells were frozen in liquid nitrogen in DMSO/FBS as aliquots of 400,000 to 550,000 cells, with a single aliquot from each fraction going to sequencing. Every one of the 30 patients in the study had endoscopy and a small intestinal biopsy. Once intraepithelial cells had been isolated, the leftover biopsy tissue was digested with collagenase to release lamina propria cells. Genomic DNA was extracted from frozen unsorted cell fractions using the Qiagen DNeasy blood extraction kit.

The sequencing sample was made of lamina propria lymphocytes from the gut. The cell subset or site label here, explained by the study, means: lamina propria cell (LPC) fraction of small intestinal biopsy. The rearrangement joined TRBV27 to TRBJ2-2, and TRBD1 aligns with 7 junction nucleotides. The source of this sequence is a man aged 45-65 years with active celiac disease. The DNA is as follows: TGTGCCAGCAGTCTCTTAGGGGGCCCGGAGACCGGGGAGCTGTTTTTT. Its coded protein is CASSLLGGPETGELFF.